These 26 T cell receptor beta chains originate from one sample sequenced in a study of liver allograft versus peripheral blood T cells (dated by TCRdb to 2019 to 2021). In terms of the full investigation: The study compared T cell receptor repertoires found within transplanted livers against repertoires in the peripheral blood of liver transplant recipients.

The sequencer was an Illumina MiSeq. The public reads were quality trimmed at Q25 with fastp and then assembled into clones with MiXCR by TCRdb, keeping productive beta chains. Each CDR3 protein appears once, grouped with its most common genes and DNA. The sample table holds 8,000 to 10,000 distinct CDR3 sequences, of which around 21% were seen once. 5.4% of the sample is in the top ten clones. The origin of the receptors is a human patient who had a liver transplant. After a transplant, the graft donor may have provided part of the T cells.

This chain joins TRBV28 and TRBJ2-7, with D perhaps TRBD1 or TRBD2 (5 bases each). The CDR3 covers 14 residues. Trimming left V 5 bases short and J 2 bases short, with 13 bases between. The germline gives CDR1 MDHEN, CDR2 SYDVKM. In DNA, the CDR3 is TGTGCCAGCAGTCACCGGGACGGTACCTACGAGCAGTACTTC. Translated: CASSHRDGTYEQYF.

This clonotype is medium-sized in the sample. The rearrangement uses TRBV6-5 and TRBJ2-3; 10 bases are a match to TRBD1. The CDR3 covers 15 residues. Germline CDR1 MNHEY, CDR2 SVGAGI. Trimming took 6 bases from V and 1 from J; bases not matched to a gene: 4. The CDR3 bases are TGTGCCAGCAGAGTCGGGACAGGGGGCACAGATACGCAGTATTTT. Its protein product is CASRVGTGGTDTQYF.

The chain combines TRBV12-3 or TRBV12-4 with TRBJ1-6; D remains ambiguous. The CDR3 is made up of 13 amino acids. The germline V and J ends were trimmed by 6 bases and 10 bases, with 13 bases remaining between them. CDR3 region: CASSLAEKSPLHF. The CDR3 nucleotides read TGTGCCAGCAGCCTGGCGGAAAAATCACCCCTCCACTTT.

In the case of this clonotype: Being one base from a much bigger clone, this may be a read error. The chain is built from TRBV10-3 and TRBJ1-2; no clear D gene. CDR3 size: 14 residues. Germline V gives CDR1 ENHRY, CDR2 SYGVKD. The CDR3 sequence is CAISESRGRYDYTF. CDR3 DNA sequence: TGTGCCATCAGTGAGTCGAGAGGGAGATATGACTACACCTTC.

The table lists this clonotype with many counts. The chain links TRBV6-5 to TRBJ1-5; 9 bases are shared with TRBD1. This CDR3 has 14 residues. In germline, CDR1 is MNHEY, CDR2 SVGAGI. V trimming: 8 bases; J trimming: 7 bases; junction bases outside the gene matches: 9. CDR3 amino acids: CASGTGGAGQPQHF. As DNA, the CDR3 is TGTGCCAGCGGCACAGGGGGCGCAGGGCAGCCCCAGCATTTT.

By share, this clonotype counts as medium-sized. This chain uses TRBV10-3 with TRBJ1-1; the D is unclear. CDR3 length equals 13 residues. Trimming stripped 8 bases from V and 1 base from J, with 11 bases between. Germline V gene sequence: CDR1 ENHRY, CDR2 SYGVKD. CDR3 residues: CAICVSENTEAFF. The CDR3 region has the DNA TGTGCCATCTGCGTCTCAGAGAACACTGAAGCTTTCTTT.

The chain uses TRBV20-1 and TRBJ1-2; the D gene is possibly TRBD1 (6 bases). V lost 4 bases and J lost 0, with 12 bases in between. In germline, CDR1 is DFQATT, CDR2 SNEGSKA (reference sequence). This CDR3 is built from 14 residues. CDR3 amino acids: CSAKNRDTNYGYTF. Here the CDR3 DNA reads TGCAGTGCTAAAAACAGGGACACTAACTATGGCTACACCTTC.

The rearrangement uses TRBV20-1 and TRBJ1-2; TRBD1 matches 8 bases. The CDR3 contains 13 residues. J was trimmed by 6 bases and V by 5 bases; bases with no gene match: 8. Germline V gives CDR1 DFQATT, CDR2 SNEGSKA (reference sequence). The CDR3 protein is CSAGGRGRDGYTF. The CDR3 nucleotides are TGCAGTGCTGGGGGCAGGGGGCGGGATGGCTACACCTTC.

Sample share makes this clonotype large. The V gene is TRBV29-1, the J gene TRBJ2-7; 11 nucleotides align to TRBD2. Germline V CDR1 and CDR2: SQVTM, ANQGSEA. The CDR3 has 17 residues. The ends lost 4 bases at V and 5 bases at J; junction bases unmatched: 16. The CDR3 is CSVVYRAQTSGVNEQYF. CDR3 nucleotides: TGCAGCGTTGTTTACAGGGCACAGACTAGCGGGGTTAACGAGCAGTACTTC.

The chain recombines TRBV6-5 with TRBJ2-2, with D possibly being TRBD2 (6 bases). The CDR3 sequence is 14 residues long. Germline CDR1 and CDR2: MNHEY and SVGAGI. The V gene lost 8 bases and the J gene lost 3 bases, with 13 bases spanning the gap. CDR3 coding DNA: TGTGCCAGCTTTCGGGGGTGGTACACCGGGGAGCTGTTTTTT. Its translation: CASFRGWYTGELFF.

The V and J genes are TRBV27 and TRBJ1-6; weak D call: TRBD1 (6 bases). The CDR3 runs to 14 residues. The V gene lost 7 bases and the J gene lost 7 bases, with 14 bases spanning the gap. Germline values: CDR1 MNHEY, CDR2 SMNVEV (reference sequence). The CDR3 reads CASNFRGLNSPLHF. The DNA for the CDR3 is TGTGCCAGCAACTTCAGGGGTTTGAATTCACCCCTCCACTTT.

The rearrangement uses TRBV20-1 and TRBJ1-1; D remains unclear. There are 12 residues in the CDR3. The V end was cut by 2 bases, the J end by 3 bases, with 7 bases between. Germline V gives CDR1 DFQATT, CDR2 SNEGSKA (reference sequence). CDR3 in amino acids: CSARPGDTEAFF. CDR3 nucleotide sequence: TGCAGTGCTAGACCGGGAGACACTGAAGCTTTCTTT.

In nucleotides, the CDR3 is TGTGCCAGCAGTTTGGGCTCTGGAAACACCATATATTTT. Residues: CASSLGSGNTIYF. V is TRBV12-3 or TRBV12-4 and J is TRBJ1-3; the D is unclear. CDR3 size: 13 residues. Deletions cut 3 bases from V and 0 bases from J, with 3 bases between.

This rearrangement joins TRBV20-1 to TRBJ2-3, with D unresolved. CDR3 length: 12 residues. V lost 0 bases and J 5 bases, leaving 6 bases between the germline ends. Germline assignment: CDR1 DFQATT and CDR2 SNEGSKA (reference sequence). CDR3 amino acids: CSARDLGDTQYF. For the CDR3, the DNA is TGCAGTGCTAGAGATCTTGGAGATACGCAGTATTTT.

The CDR3 sequence: CRAKGSRGTSAGYEQYF. In DNA form, the CDR3 reads TGCAGAGCGAAAGGATCAAGGGGGACTAGCGCGGGCTACGAGCAGTACTTC. The chain employs TRBV20-1 and TRBJ2-7, with 10 bases that match TRBD2. The CDR3 is 17 residues long. Looked up from germline, CDR1 is DFQATT and CDR2 is SNEGSKA (reference sequence).

This clonotype has just a few counts. This chain links TRBV19 with TRBJ1-5, with D unclear. This CDR3 is built from 11 residues. Germline-derived CDR1 and CDR2 are LNHDA and SQIVND (reference sequence). The germline V and J ends were trimmed by 4 bases and 2 bases, with 0 bases remaining between them. The CDR3 DNA is TGTGCCAGTAGTAGCAATCAGCCCCAGCATTTT. It specifies CASSSNQPQHF.

This clonotype occurred many times. The J gene is TRBJ2-7, the V gene TRBV15; a weak D match, TRBD2 (6 bases). V shed 0 bases and J shed 3 bases, with 12 bases lying between them. Germline assignment: CDR1 LNHNV and CDR2 YYDKDF (reference sequence). There are 15 residues in the CDR3. CDR3 in DNA: TGTGCCACCAGCAGAGAGGTAGCGGAGAGCTACGAGCAGTACTTC. Translating it yields CATSREVAESYEQYF.

This clonotype was seen only a few times. The rearrangement uses TRBV19 and TRBJ2-7, with TRBD2 matching 11 bases. The CDR3 totals 15 residues. Unmatched junction bases numbered 12, after V lost 10 bases and J lost 4 bases. Germline loops: CDR1 LNHDA, CDR2 SQIVND (reference sequence). CDR3 sequence reads: CATGDLAGGPYEQYF. As DNA, the CDR3 is TGTGCCACTGGAGATTTAGCGGGGGGGCCTTACGAGCAGTACTTC. Looking up the rest from reference TRBV19 and TRBJ2-7 gives the full variable domain: DGGITQSPKYLFRKEGQNVTLSCEQNLNHDAMYWYRQDPGQGLRLIYYSQIVNDFQKGDIAEGYSVSREKKESFPLTVTSAQKNPTAFYLCATGDLAGGPYEQYFGPGTRLTVT.

By its share, this clonotype is medium-sized. This chain joins TRBV6-6 and TRBJ1-1; D is perhaps TRBD1 (6 bases). There are 14 residues in the CDR3. V lost 7 bases and J lost 4, with 16 bases in between. Germline V CDR1 and CDR2: MNHNY, SVGAGI (reference sequence). CDR3 DNA sequence: TGTGCCAGCACCTCGAGCGGGGGCGTCACTGAAGCTTTCTTT. Translating it yields CASTSSGGVTEAFF.

The rearrangement links TRBV5-5 to TRBJ1-1; 9 bases match TRBD1. The CDR3 is 15 residues long. V was clipped by 6 bases and J by 6 bases; unmatched bases: 12. The V gene's germline CDR1 is SGHKS and CDR2 YYEKEE (reference sequence). The CDR3 coding sequence is TGTGCCAGCACCCCCCGGGGACAGGGCGGCGCTGAAGCTTTCTTT. Protein: CASTPRGQGGAEAFF.

Within the sample, this clonotype is medium-sized (0.01 to 0.1%). The V call is TRBV6-5, the J call TRBJ1-2; 9 nucleotides align to TRBD1. Germline V gene data show CDR1 as MNHEY and CDR2 as SVGAGI. The CDR3 is 21 amino acids. Trimming took 6 bases from V and 3 from J; bases not matched to a gene: 26. CDR3 DNA sequence: TGTGCCAGCAGAAACCTACCCCTGCCGGTCTTATTTTGGGACAGGGACTATGGCTACACCTTC. Its translation: CASRNLPLPVLFWDRDYGYTF.

This clonotype was recorded a few times. The CDR3 protein is CSARDAGGVHNEQFF. The CDR3 DNA reads as TGCAGTGCTAGAGATGCAGGGGGAGTACACAATGAGCAGTTCTTC. The chain has TRBV20-1 and TRBJ2-1; TRBD1 matches at 7 bases. After removal of 0 bases from V and 5 bases from J, the junction contained 7 bases not matched to a gene. Germline-derived CDR1 and CDR2 are DFQATT and SNEGSKA (reference sequence). This CDR3 spans 15 amino acids.

The gene calls are TRBV6-6 and TRBJ2-2; D not resolved. This CDR3 comprises 13 residues. Trimming shortened V by 4 bases and J by 5 bases, and 8 bases separated the two germline ends. Germline loops: CDR1 MNHNY, CDR2 SVGAGI (reference sequence). CDR3 nucleotides: TGTGCCAGCAGTTTACACAGTACCGGGGAGCTGTTTTTT. It is translated as CASSLHSTGELFF.

The chain uses TRBV19 and TRBJ2-2; TRBD2 matches at 8 bases. CDR1 and CDR2 (germline): LNHDA, SQIVND (reference sequence). This CDR3 has 14 amino acids. V lost 9 bases to trimming and J lost 3 bases; unmatched junction nucleotides: 6. The CDR3 sequence is CASNPSGYTGELFF. CDR3 coding DNA: TGTGCCAGCAATCCTAGCGGGTACACCGGGGAGCTGTTTTTT.

This clonotype was counted ten times or more. CDR3 bases: TGTGCCAGCAGCTTGGGGGACTATCCCCTCCACTTT. It yields the protein CASSLGDYPLHF. This chain connects TRBV5-6 to TRBJ1-6; tentatively, D is TRBD1 (5 bases). Trimming cost V 0 bases and J 13 bases, with 8 bases left between them. Germline values: CDR1 SGHDT, CDR2 YYEEEE. The CDR3 extends over 12 amino acids.

Concerning this clonotype itself: A much larger clone differs from this one at a single base, so this may be a read error. The V call is TRBV6-6, the J call TRBJ2-1, with 7 nucleotides matching TRBD1. The germline gives CDR1 MNHNY, CDR2 SVGAGI (reference sequence). Trimming cost V 0 bases and J 8 bases; bases outside gene matches: 22. The CDR3 is 20 residues long. The CDR3 sequence is CASSYSMARQGLGTRHEQFF. CDR3 nucleotides: TGTGCCAGCAGTTACTCGATGGCCCGACAGGGTTTGGGGACCAGGCATGAGCAGTTCTTC.